These 24 T cell receptor beta chains share one sample of origin, sequenced in a study of early T cells in non-severe SARS-CoV-2 infection (dated by TCRdb to the early 2020s). Library creation used 5' RACE. Sequencing instrument: NextSeq 500. TCRdb's own reprocessing of the public reads used fastp at Q25 and MiXCR and kept productive beta chains. Rows are combined by CDR3 protein, so each entry shows the most common genes and DNA. This sample comprises approximately 66,000 distinct CDR3 sequences, about an eighth of them detected only once. Roughly 4.5% of the sample is taken by the ten largest. The sequenced sample consisted of whole blood. The receptor source for this set is an adult who was a healthcare worker with PCR-confirmed SARS-CoV-2 infection or an uninfected control (not recorded which).

The chain uses TRBV29-1 and TRBJ2-1, with 10 bases fitting TRBD1. In germline, CDR1 is SQVTM, CDR2 ANQGSEA. Unmatched junction bases numbered 3, after V lost 7 bases and J lost 6 bases. CDR3 length: 12 amino acids. CDR3 nucleotide sequence: TGCAGCGCTGGACAGGGGGGCAATGAGCAGTTCTTC. Its protein product is CSAGQGGNEQFF.

The gene calls are TRBV3-1 and TRBJ2-7, with D tentatively TRBD2 (6 bases). Looked up from germline, CDR1 is LGHDT and CDR2 is YNNKEL (reference sequence). CDR3 length: 13 residues. Trimming shortened V by 1 base and J by 3 bases, and 7 bases separated the two germline ends. CDR3 sequence reads: CASSQASVYEQYF. The CDR3 nucleotides are TGTGCCAGCAGCCAAGCTAGCGTCTACGAGCAGTACTTC.

This clonotype was detected a few times. The gene calls are TRBV12-3 or TRBV12-4 and TRBJ1-2; 7 bases match TRBD1. The CDR3 is 15 amino acids. V was pared by 6 bases and J by 6 bases, with 13 bases of the junction left unmatched. The CDR3 sequence is CASSSADRAVNGYTF. Written as DNA, the CDR3 is TGTGCCAGCAGCTCAGCCGACAGGGCAGTGAATGGCTACACCTTC.

This clonotype was seen many times. The chain employs TRBV20-1 and TRBJ1-1; possible D gene TRBD1, 5 bases. This CDR3 contains 15 residues. With 3 bases removed from V and 0 bases from J, the gap between germline ends came to 14 bases. Germline CDR1 reads DFQATT; CDR2 reads SNEGSKA (reference sequence). In nucleotides, the CDR3 is TGCAGTGCTAGTCCGGGGGGACGGGTGAACACTGAAGCTTTCTTT. Translated, it gives CSASPGGRVNTEAFF.

This clonotype was observed a few times. The chain is built from TRBV11-2 and TRBJ2-2, with 7 positions matching TRBD1. The germline CDR1 and CDR2 sequences are SGHAT and FQNNGV. The CDR3 has 13 amino acids. Trimming took 3 bases from V and 9 from J; bases not matched to a gene: 4. The CDR3 coding sequence is TGTGCCAGCAGCTTGGACAGGCTAAGGGAGCTGTTTTTT. Amino acids: CASSLDRLRELFF.

This clonotype was seen at least ten times. The chain is built from TRBV10-2 and TRBJ2-3, with a tentative D call TRBD2 (6 bases). The CDR3 covers 14 residues. Trimming left V 10 bases short and J 1 base short, with 15 bases between. Germline CDR1 is WSHSY and CDR2 is SAAADI. CDR3 in amino acids: CATALASGTDTQYF. The CDR3 coding sequence is TGCGCCACCGCTCTAGCGAGTGGCACAGATACGCAGTATTTT.

At least ten counts were recorded for this clonotype. The V gene is TRBV4-2, the J gene TRBJ2-1, with unresolved D. Germline V gene sequence: CDR1 LGHNA, CDR2 YNFKEQ. The CDR3 covers 15 residues. Trimming took 0 bases from V and 2 from J, leaving 8 bases between them. The CDR3 DNA is TGTGCCAGCAGCCAAGACTTGAACCCCTACAATGAGCAGTTCTTC. This sequence encodes CASSQDLNPYNEQFF.

The chain has TRBV10-3 and TRBJ2-3, with 13 bases fitting TRBD2. V gave up 8 bases and J gave up 0 bases; unmatched junction bases: 5. CDR1 and CDR2 (germline): ENHRY, SYGVKD. This CDR3 is built from 16 residues. In DNA form, the CDR3 reads TGTGCCATCGCGACTAGCGGGGGGACTAGCACAGATACGCAGTATTTT. Its protein product is CAIATSGGTSTDTQYF.

V gene TRBV13 combines with J gene TRBJ2-5, with D possibly TRBD1 on 6 matching bases. The germline gives CDR1 PRHDT, CDR2 FYEKMQ (reference sequence). The V gene lost 3 bases and the J gene lost 5 bases, with 16 bases spanning the gap. The CDR3 spans 15 residues. The chain's CDR3 is CASSLDTGSFETQYF. Here the CDR3 DNA reads TGTGCCAGCAGCTTGGACACAGGGTCTTTCGAGACCCAGTACTTC.

The V call is TRBV7-2, the J call TRBJ1-2; D unclear. Germline CDR1 and CDR2: SGHTA and FQGNSA. The length of the CDR3 is 18 residues. Trimming took 1 base from V and 1 from J, leaving 19 bases between them. CDR3 bases: TGTGCCAGCAGCTTAGAACGTAGTTCCCTCACAGTTAACTATGGCTACACCTTC. Amino acid sequence: CASSLERSSLTVNYGYTF.

V and J are TRBV11-2 and TRBJ2-7; 7 bases line up with TRBD1. Germline-derived CDR1 and CDR2 are SGHAT and FQNNGV. The CDR3 is made up of 15 amino acids. Unmatched junction bases numbered 6, after V lost 4 bases and J lost 0 bases. In DNA, the CDR3 is TGTGCCAGCAGCTCCAGGACAGGCTACTCCTACGAGCAGTACTTC. It yields the protein CASSSRTGYSYEQYF. The whole variable domain, filled in from reference TRBV11-2 and TRBJ2-7, reads EAGVAQSPRYKIIEKRQSVAFWCNPISGHATLYWYQQILGQGPKLLIQFQNNGVVDDSQLPKDRFSAERLKGVDSTLKIQPAKLEDSAVYLCASSSRTGYSYEQYFGPGTRLTVT.

Many counts were recorded for this clonotype. This chain joins TRBV4-3 and TRBJ1-2, with 8 bases lining up with TRBD1. The J segment lost 7 bases and the V segment lost 0 bases, leaving 7 bases of the junction unmatched. The CDR3 runs to 15 residues. Germline CDR1 LGHNA, CDR2 YSLEER. The CDR3 sequence is CASSQDKAGGGGYTF. The CDR3 DNA reads TGCGCCAGCAGCCAAGATAAAGCAGGGGGCGGTGGCTACACCTTC.

This clonotype appeared many times. The CDR3 loop is CASSDRGHSYEQYF. In nucleotides, the CDR3 is TGTGCCAGCAGTGACAGGGGCCACTCCTACGAGCAGTACTTC. The chain employs TRBV25-1 and TRBJ2-7; the D gene is possibly TRBD1 (6 bases). V was clipped by 3 bases and J by 0 bases, with 9 bases between them. The germline V gene encodes CDR1 MGHDK and CDR2 SYGVNS. The CDR3 sequence is 14 residues long.

This clonotype came up many times. V gene TRBV29-1 combines with J gene TRBJ2-7, with 7 bases lining up with TRBD2. The V gene end was trimmed by 3 bases and the J gene end by 5 bases; junction bases not matched to a gene: 7. This CDR3 is 13 amino acids long. The germline V gene has CDR1 SQVTM and CDR2 ANQGSEA. The CDR3 loop is CSVDFGGGNEQYF. The CDR3 DNA reads as TGCAGCGTTGACTTTGGGGGGGGGAACGAGCAGTACTTC.

The chain carries TRBV6-2 or TRBV6-3 and TRBJ2-7; 10 nucleotides match TRBD1. Germline-derived CDR1 and CDR2 are MNHEY and SVGEGT. The V gene end was trimmed by 5 bases and the J gene end by 2 bases; junction bases not matched to a gene: 6. The CDR3 contains 15 residues. The CDR3 sequence: CASSQRDRGTYEQYF. In DNA, the CDR3 is TGTGCCAGCAGTCAACGGGACAGGGGAACCTACGAGCAGTACTTC.

This clonotype was observed a few times. The CDR3 DNA follows: TGCGCCAGCAGCCAAGAGATAATGGATACGCAGTATTTT. Translation gives CASSQEIMDTQYF. This sequence joins TRBV4-3 and TRBJ2-3; D is undetermined. Trimming stripped 0 bases from V and 6 bases from J, with 7 bases between. CDR1 and CDR2 (germline): LGHNA, YSLEER. CDR3 length: 13 residues.

The chain recombines TRBV9 with TRBJ2-5; possible D gene TRBD1, 5 bases. Germline CDR1 reads SGDLS; CDR2 reads YYNGEE. Trimming took 2 bases from V and 3 from J, leaving 17 bases between them. The CDR3 consists of 16 residues. In DNA form, the CDR3 reads TGTGCCAGCAGCGTTGGTGCAGGGTCCTACGAAGAGACCCAGTACTTC. This encodes CASSVGAGSYEETQYF.

The chain joins TRBV7-9 to TRBJ2-1; 8 bases line up with TRBD2. With V trimmed by 1 base and J by 2 bases, 4 bases remained unmatched. Per germline, CDR1 SEHNR and CDR2 FQNEAQ (reference sequence). The CDR3 spans 16 residues. CDR3 DNA: TGTGCCAGCAGCTTAGGAGCGGGGGACACCTACAATGAGCAGTTCTTC. This encodes CASSLGAGDTYNEQFF. The variable domain in full, completed from reference TRBV7-9 and TRBJ2-1, reads DTGVSQNPRHKITKRGQNVTFRCDPISEHNRLYWYRQTLGQGPEFLTYFQNEAQLEKSRLLSDRFSAERPKGSFSTLEIQRTEQGDSAMYLCASSLGAGDTYNEQFFGPGTRLTVL.

The chain links TRBV18 to TRBJ2-3; the D is unclear. Looked up from germline, CDR1 is KGHSH and CDR2 is LQKENI. This CDR3 has 14 residues. The ends were cut back, 3 bases at V and 1 base at J, with 8 bases in the middle. The CDR3 loop reads CASSPQRGTDTQYF. The CDR3 DNA reads TGTGCCAGCTCACCGCAAAGGGGCACAGATACGCAGTATTTT.

This clonotype was seen repeatedly, ten times or more. The rearrangement joins TRBV18 to TRBJ1-1, with TRBD1 matching 12 bases. Germline V CDR1 and CDR2: KGHSH, LQKENI. Losses at the gene ends were 3 bases for V and 4 bases for J; bases not matched to a gene: 0. The CDR3 covers 14 residues. The CDR3 bases are TGTGCCAGCTCACCGGGACAGGGGGCCACTGAAGCTTTCTTT. Protein sequence: CASSPGQGATEAFF. Together with reference TRBV18 and TRBJ1-1, the CDR3 gives the full variable domain: NAGVMQNPRHLVRRRGQEARLRCSPMKGHSHVYWYRQLPEEGLKFMVYLQKENIIDESGMPKERFSAEFPKEGPSILRIQQVVRGDSAAYFCASSPGQGATEAFFGQGTRLTVV.

The CDR3 region is CASSPREGVPLHF. In DNA form, the CDR3 reads TGTGCCAGCAGCCCCCGAGAGGGAGTACCCCTCCACTTT. The genes are TRBV7-2 and TRBJ1-6; no firm D call. V lost 5 bases, J lost 12 bases, and 14 bases lay in between. CDR1 is SGHTA and CDR2 is FQGNSA in the germline V gene. This CDR3 contains 13 residues.

The sample holds many counts of this clonotype. The CDR3 DNA reads as TGTGCCAGCAGTGTCGAGACAGGAAATAATTCACCCCTCCACTTT. This sequence encodes CASSVETGNNSPLHF. This chain connects TRBV2 to TRBJ1-6, with D perhaps matching TRBD1 (6 bases). The germline CDR1 and CDR2 sequences are SNHLY and FYNNEI. The CDR3 covers 15 residues. The V and J ends lost 4 bases and 5 bases respectively, with 12 bases between them.

The chain uses TRBV7-2 and TRBJ2-7, with a weak D call TRBD1 (6 bases). CDR3 length equals 15 residues. Germline lookup yields CDR1 SGHTA and CDR2 FQGNSA. The V end was cut by 5 bases, the J end by 0 bases, with 14 bases between. The CDR3 is CASSPGDIISYEQYF. Written as DNA, the CDR3 is TGTGCCAGCAGCCCAGGGGACATCATCTCCTACGAGCAGTACTTC.

V is TRBV2 and J is TRBJ2-3; the D is unclear. This CDR3 has 14 amino acids. The V end lost 3 bases, the J end lost 0 bases, and 7 bases lay between the germline ends. Germline V gene lookup returns CDR1 SNHLY and CDR2 FYNNEI. For the CDR3, the DNA is TGTGCCAGCAGTGACGACCGGAGCACAGATACGCAGTATTTT. The encoded protein is CASSDDRSTDTQYF.